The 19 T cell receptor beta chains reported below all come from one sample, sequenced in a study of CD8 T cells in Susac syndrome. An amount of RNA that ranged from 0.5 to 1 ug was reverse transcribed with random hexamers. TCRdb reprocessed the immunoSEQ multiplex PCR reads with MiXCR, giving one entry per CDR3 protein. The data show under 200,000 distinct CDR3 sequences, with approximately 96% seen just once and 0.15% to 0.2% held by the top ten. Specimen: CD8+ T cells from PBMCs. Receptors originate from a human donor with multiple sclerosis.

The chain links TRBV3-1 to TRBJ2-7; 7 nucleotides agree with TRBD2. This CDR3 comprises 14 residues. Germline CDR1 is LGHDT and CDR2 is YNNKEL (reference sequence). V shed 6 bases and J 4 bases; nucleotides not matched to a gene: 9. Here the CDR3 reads CASSLVRERYEQYF. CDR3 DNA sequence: TGTGCCAGCAGTCTCGTGCGGGAGCGGTACGAGCAGTACTTC.

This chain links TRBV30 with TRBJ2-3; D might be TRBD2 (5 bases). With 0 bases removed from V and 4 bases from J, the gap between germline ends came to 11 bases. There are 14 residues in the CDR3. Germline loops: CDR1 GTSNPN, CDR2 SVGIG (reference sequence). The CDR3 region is CAWSVGLFADTQYF. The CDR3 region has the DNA TGTGCCTGGAGTGTAGGACTGTTTGCAGATACGCAGTATTTT. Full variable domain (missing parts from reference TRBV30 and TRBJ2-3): SQTIHQWPATLVQPVGSPLSLECTVEGTSNPNLYWYRQAAGRGLQLLFYSVGIGQISSEVPQNLSASRPQDRQFILSSKKLLLSDSGFYLCAWSVGLFADTQYFGPGTRLTVL.

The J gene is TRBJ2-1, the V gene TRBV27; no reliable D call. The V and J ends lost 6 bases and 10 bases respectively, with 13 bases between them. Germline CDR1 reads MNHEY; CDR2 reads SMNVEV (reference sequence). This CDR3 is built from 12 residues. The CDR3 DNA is TGTGCCAGCAGAGCTCCAATGGGGGAGCAGTTCTTC. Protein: CASRAPMGEQFF.

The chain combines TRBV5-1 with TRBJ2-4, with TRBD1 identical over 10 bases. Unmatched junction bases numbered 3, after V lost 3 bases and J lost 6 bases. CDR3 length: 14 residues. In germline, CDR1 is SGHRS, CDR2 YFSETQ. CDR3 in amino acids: CASSSGTGANIQYF. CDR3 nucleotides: TGCGCCAGCAGCTCCGGGACAGGGGCAAACATTCAGTACTTC. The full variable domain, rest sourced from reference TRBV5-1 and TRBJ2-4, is KAGVTQTPRYLIKTRGQQVTLSCSPISGHRSVSWYQQTPGQGLQFLFEYFSETQRNKGNFPGRFSGRQFSNSRSEMNVSTLELGDSALYLCASSSGTGANIQYFGAGTRLSVL.

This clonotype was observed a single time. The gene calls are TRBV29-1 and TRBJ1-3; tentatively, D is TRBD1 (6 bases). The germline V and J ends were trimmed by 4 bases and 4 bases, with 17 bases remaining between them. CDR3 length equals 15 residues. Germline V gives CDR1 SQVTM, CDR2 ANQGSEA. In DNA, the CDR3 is TGCAGCGTTGGGTTTACAGGGAGTAGAGGAAACACCATATATTTT. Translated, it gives CSVGFTGSRGNTIYF. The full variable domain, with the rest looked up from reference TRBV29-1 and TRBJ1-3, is SAVISQKPSRDICQRGTSLTIQCQVDSQVTMMFWYRQQPGQSLTLIATANQGSEATYESGFVIDKFPISRPNLTFSTLTVSNMSPEDSSIYLCSVGFTGSRGNTIYFGEGSWLTVV.

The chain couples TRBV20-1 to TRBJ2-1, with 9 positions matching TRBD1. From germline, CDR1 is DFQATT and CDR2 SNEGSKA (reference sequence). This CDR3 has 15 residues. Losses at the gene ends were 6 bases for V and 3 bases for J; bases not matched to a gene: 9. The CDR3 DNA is TGCAGTGCGAGCACGGACAGGGGAAACTACAATGAGCAGTTCTTC. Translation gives CSASTDRGNYNEQFF.

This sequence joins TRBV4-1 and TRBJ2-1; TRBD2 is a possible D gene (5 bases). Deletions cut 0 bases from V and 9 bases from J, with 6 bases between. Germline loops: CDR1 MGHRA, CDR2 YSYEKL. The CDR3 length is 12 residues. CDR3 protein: CASSQDSVEQFF. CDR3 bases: TGCGCCAGCAGCCAAGATAGCGTTGAGCAGTTCTTC.

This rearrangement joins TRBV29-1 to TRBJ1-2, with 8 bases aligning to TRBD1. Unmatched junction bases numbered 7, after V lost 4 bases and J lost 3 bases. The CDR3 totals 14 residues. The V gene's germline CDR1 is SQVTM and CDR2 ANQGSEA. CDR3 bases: TGCAGCGTTGCAGGAGGGACAGGTGACTATGGCTACACCTTC. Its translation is CSVAGGTGDYGYTF.

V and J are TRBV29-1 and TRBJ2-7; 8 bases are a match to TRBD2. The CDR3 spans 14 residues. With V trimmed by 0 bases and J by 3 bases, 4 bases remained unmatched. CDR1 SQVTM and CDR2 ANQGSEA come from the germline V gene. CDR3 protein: CSVEERGAHYEQYF. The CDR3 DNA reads TGCAGCGTTGAAGAGCGGGGGGCCCACTACGAGCAGTACTTC.

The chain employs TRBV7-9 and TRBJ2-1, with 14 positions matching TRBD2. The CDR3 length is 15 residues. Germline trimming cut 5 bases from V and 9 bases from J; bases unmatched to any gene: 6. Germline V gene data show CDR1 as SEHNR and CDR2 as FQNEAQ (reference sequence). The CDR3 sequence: CASSGTSGSGVEQFF. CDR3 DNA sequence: TGTGCCAGCAGCGGGACTAGCGGGAGTGGTGTTGAGCAGTTCTTC.

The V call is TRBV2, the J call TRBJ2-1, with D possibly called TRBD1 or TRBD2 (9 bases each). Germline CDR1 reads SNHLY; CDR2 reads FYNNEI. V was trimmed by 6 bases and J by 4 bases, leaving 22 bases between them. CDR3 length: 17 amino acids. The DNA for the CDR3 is TGTGCCAGCAGGGGACAGGGTATCGCGGGGGGGTACAATGAGCAGTTCTTC. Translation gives CASRGQGIAGGYNEQFF.

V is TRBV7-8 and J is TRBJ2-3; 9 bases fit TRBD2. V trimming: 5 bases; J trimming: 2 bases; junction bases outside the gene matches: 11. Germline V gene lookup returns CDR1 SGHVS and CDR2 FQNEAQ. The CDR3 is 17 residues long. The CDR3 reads CASSEVGLAGYTDTQYF. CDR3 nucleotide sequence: TGTGCCAGCAGCGAAGTAGGCCTAGCGGGATACACAGATACGCAGTATTTT.

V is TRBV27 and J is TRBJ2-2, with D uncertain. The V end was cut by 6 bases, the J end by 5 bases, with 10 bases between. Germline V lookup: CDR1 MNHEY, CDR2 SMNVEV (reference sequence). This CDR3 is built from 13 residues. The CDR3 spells CASRSLGTGELFF. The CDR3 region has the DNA TGTGCCAGCAGATCCTTAGGGACCGGGGAGCTGTTTTTT.

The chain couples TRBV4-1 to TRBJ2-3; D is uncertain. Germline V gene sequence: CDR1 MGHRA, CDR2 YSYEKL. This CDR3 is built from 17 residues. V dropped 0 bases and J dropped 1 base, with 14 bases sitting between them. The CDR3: CASSQDIGWSRTDTQYF. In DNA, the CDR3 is TGCGCCAGCAGCCAAGATATAGGGTGGTCCCGCACAGATACGCAGTATTTT.

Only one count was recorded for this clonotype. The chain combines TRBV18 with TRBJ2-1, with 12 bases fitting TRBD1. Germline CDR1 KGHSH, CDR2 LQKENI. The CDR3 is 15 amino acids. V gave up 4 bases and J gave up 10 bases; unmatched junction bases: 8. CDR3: CASSRTGTGGEEQFF. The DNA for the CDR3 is TGTGCCAGCTCACGAACCGGGACAGGGGGCGAAGAGCAGTTCTTC.

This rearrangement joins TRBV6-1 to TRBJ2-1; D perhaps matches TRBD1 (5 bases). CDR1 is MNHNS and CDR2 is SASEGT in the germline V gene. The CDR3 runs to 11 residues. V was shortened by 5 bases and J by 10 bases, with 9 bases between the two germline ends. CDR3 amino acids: CASSTTVEQFF. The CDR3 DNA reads TGTGCCAGCAGTACGACAGTAGAGCAGTTCTTC.

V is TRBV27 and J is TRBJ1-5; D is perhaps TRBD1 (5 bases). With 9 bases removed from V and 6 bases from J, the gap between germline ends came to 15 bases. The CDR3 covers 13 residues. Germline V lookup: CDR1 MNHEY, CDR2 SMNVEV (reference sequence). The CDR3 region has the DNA TGTGCCAGTGGGGGAGGGTTTGGTCAGCCCCAGCATTTT. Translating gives CASGGGFGQPQHF.

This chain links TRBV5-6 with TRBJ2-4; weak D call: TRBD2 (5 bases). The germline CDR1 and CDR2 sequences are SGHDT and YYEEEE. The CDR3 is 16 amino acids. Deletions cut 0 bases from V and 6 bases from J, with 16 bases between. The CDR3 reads CASSLGGLIASNIQYF. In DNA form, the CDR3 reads TGTGCCAGCAGCTTGGGAGGACTGATAGCCTCAAACATTCAGTACTTC.

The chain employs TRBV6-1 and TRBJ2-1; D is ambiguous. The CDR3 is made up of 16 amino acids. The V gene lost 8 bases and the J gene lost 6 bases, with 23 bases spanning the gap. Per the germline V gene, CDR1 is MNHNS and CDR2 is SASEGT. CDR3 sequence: CASHPVREHAPNEQFF. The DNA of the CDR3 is TGTGCCAGCCATCCAGTACGTGAGCATGCCCCCAATGAGCAGTTCTTC.